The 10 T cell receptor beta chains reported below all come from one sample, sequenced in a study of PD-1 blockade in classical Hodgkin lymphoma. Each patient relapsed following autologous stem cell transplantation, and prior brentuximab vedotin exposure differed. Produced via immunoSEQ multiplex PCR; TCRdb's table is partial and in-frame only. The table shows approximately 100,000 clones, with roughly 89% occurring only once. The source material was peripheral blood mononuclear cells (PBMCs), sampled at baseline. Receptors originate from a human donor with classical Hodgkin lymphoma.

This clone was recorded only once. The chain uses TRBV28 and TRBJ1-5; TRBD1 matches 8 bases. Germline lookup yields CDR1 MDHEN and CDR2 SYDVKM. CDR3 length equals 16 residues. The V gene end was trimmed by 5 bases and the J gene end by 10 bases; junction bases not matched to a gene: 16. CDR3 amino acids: CASSPGQGTTVFPQHF. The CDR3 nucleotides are TGTGCCAGCAGTCCAGGACAGGGTACAACCGTTTTCCCCCAGCATTTT. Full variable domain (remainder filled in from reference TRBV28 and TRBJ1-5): DVKVTQSSRYLVKRTGEKVFLECVQDMDHENMFWYRQDPGLGLRLIYFSYDVKMKEKGDIPEGYSVSREKKERFSLILESASTNQTSMYLCASSPGQGTTVFPQHFGDGTRLSIL.

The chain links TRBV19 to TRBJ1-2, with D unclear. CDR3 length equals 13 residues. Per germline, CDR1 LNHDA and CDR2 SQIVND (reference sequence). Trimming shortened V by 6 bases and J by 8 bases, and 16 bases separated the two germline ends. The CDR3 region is CASRSGPLGGYTF. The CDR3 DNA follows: TGTGCCAGTAGATCCGGGCCCCTCGGGGGCTACACCTTC.

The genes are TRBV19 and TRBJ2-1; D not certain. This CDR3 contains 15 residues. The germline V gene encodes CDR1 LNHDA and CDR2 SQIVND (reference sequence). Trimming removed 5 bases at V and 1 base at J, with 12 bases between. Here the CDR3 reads CASSSSSPSYNEQFF. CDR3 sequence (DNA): TGTGCCAGTAGTTCATCCAGCCCGTCCTACAATGAGCAGTTCTTC.

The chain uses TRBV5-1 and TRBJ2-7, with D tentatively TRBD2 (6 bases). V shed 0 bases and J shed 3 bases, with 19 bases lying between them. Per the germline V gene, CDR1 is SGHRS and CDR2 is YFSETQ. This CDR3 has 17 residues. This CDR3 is CASSLGGGTPTFYEQYF. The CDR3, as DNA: TGCGCCAGCAGCTTGGGTGGGGGGACTCCGACCTTCTACGAGCAGTACTTC. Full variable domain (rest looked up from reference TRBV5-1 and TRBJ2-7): KAGVTQTPRYLIKTRGQQVTLSCSPISGHRSVSWYQQTPGQGLQFLFEYFSETQRNKGNFPGRFSGRQFSNSRSEMNVSTLELGDSALYLCASSLGGGTPTFYEQYFGPGTRLTVT.

Here the CDR3 DNA reads TGCAGCGTAAGGACCCTGGGAAGTAATGAAAAACTGTTTTTT. This translates into CSVRTLGSNEKLFF. The genes are TRBV29-1 and TRBJ1-4; D is ambiguous. The CDR3 runs 14 residues. CDR1 SQVTM and CDR2 ANQGSEA come from the germline V gene. Trimming removed 6 bases from V and 4 bases from J, with 15 bases in between.

The CDR3 nucleotides are TGTGCCAGTAGTATGGGACAGCAGGAAGGAAACACCATATATTTT. Translated, it gives CASSMGQQEGNTIYF. The genes are TRBV19 and TRBJ1-3, with 7 nucleotides matching TRBD1. CDR1 LNHDA and CDR2 SQIVND come from the germline V gene (reference sequence). CDR3 size: 15 residues. Trimming took 3 bases from V and 4 from J; bases not matched to a gene: 6.

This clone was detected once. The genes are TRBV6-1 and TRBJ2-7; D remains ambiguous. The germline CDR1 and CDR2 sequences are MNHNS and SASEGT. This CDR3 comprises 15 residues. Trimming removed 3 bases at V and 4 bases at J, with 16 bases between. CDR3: CASSDMAGLKYEQYF. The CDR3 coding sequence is TGTGCCAGCAGTGATATGGCAGGTTTAAAGTACGAGCAGTACTTC.

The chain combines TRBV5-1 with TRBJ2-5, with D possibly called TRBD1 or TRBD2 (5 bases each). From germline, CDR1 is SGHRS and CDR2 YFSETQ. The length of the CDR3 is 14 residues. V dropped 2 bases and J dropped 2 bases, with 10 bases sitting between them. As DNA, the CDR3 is TGCGCCAGCAGCTTCGGGACGAGACAAGAGACCCAGTACTTC. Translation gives CASSFGTRQETQYF.

CDR3 sequence: CASSYRDSDTEAFF. DNA of the CDR3: TGTGCCAGCAGTTACCGGGACTCCGACACTGAAGCTTTCTTT. V usage is TRBV27 and J usage is TRBJ1-1, with D possibly TRBD1 on 5 matching bases. The CDR3 is 14 amino acids. Germline lookup yields CDR1 MNHEY and CDR2 SMNVEV (reference sequence). V lost 4 bases to trimming and J lost 3 bases, with 12 bases between them.

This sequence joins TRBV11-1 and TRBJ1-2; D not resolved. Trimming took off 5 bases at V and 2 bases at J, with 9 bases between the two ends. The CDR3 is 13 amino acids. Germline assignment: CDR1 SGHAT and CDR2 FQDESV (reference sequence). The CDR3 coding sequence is TGTGCCAGCAGCAACGCGGGAAACTATGGCTACACCTTC. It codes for CASSNAGNYGYTF.